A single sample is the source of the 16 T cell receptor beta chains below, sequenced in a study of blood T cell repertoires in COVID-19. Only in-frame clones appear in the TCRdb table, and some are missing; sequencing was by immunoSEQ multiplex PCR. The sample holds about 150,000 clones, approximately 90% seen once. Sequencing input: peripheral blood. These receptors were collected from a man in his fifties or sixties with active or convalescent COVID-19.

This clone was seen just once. The chain's CDR3 is CASSLGQGMGEQYF. DNA of the CDR3: TGCGCCAGCAGCTTGGGGCAGGGGATGGGCGAGCAGTACTTC. The gene calls are TRBV5-1 and TRBJ2-7; tentative D call: TRBD1 (6 bases). Trimming took 0 bases from V and 6 from J, leaving 13 bases between them. The CDR3 runs 14 residues. Germline lookup yields CDR1 SGHRS and CDR2 YFSETQ.

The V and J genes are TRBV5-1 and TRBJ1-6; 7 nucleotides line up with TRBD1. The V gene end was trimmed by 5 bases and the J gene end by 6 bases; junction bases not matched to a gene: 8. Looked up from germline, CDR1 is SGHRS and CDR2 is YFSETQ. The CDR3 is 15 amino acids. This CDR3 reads CASSSSGTANSPLHF. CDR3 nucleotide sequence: TGCGCCAGCAGTTCATCCGGGACAGCTAATTCACCCCTCCACTTT.

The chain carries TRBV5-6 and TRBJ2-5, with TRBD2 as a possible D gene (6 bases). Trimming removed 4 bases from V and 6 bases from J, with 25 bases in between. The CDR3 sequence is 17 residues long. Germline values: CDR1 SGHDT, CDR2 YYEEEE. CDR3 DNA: TGTGCCAGCAGCCCAACGACTAGTCTGTCTGGTGGAAAGACCCAGTACTTC. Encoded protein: CASSPTTSLSGGKTQYF.

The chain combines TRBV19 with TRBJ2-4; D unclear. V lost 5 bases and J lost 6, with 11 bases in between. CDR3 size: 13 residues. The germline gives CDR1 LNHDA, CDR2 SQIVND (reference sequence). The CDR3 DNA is TGTGCCAGTAGTGCCCTAAATCGAAACATTCAGTACTTC. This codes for CASSALNRNIQYF.

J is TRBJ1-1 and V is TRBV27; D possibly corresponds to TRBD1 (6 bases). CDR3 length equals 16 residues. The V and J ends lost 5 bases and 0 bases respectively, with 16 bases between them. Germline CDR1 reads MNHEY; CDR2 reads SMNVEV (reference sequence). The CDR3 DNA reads TGTGCCAGCAGTAGGAGACAGGACTCCATGAACACTGAAGCTTTCTTT. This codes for CASSRRQDSMNTEAFF.

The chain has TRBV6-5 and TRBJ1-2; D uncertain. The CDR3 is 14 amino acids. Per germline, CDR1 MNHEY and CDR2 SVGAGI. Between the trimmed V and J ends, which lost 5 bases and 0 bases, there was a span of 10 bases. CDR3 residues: CASSPGQANYGYTF. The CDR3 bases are TGTGCCAGCAGTCCTGGGCAAGCTAACTATGGCTACACCTTC.

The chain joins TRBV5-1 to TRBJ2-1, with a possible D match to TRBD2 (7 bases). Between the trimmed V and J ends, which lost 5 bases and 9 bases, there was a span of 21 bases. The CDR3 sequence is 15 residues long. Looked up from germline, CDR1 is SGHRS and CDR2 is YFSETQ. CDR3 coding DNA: TGCGCCAGCAGGCTCGCCCTGCGGGGGCTGAGTGAGCAGTTCTTC. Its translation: CASRLALRGLSEQFF.

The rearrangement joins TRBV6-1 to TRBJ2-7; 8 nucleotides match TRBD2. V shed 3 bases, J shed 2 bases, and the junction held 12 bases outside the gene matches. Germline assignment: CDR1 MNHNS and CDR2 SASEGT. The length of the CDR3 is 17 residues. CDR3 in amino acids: CASSDATSGGRTYEQYF. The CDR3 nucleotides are TGTGCCAGCAGTGACGCTACTAGCGGAGGCCGTACCTACGAGCAGTACTTC.

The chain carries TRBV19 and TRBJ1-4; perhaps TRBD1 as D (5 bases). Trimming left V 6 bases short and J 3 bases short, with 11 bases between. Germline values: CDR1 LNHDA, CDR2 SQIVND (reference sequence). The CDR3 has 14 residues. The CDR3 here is CASSPTASNEKLFF. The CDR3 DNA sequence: TGTGCCAGTAGCCCGACAGCTTCTAATGAAAAACTGTTTTTT.

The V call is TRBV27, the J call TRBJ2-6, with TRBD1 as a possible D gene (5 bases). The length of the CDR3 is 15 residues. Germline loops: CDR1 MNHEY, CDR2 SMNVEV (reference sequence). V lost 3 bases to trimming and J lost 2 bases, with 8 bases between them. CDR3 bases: TGTGCCAGCAGTTTTGGCAGGGCTGGGGCCAACGTCCTGACTTTC. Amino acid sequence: CASSFGRAGANVLTF.

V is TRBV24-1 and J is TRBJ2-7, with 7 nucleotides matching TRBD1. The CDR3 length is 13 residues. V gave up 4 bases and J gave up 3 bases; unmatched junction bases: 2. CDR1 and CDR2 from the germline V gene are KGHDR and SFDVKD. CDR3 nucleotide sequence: TGTGCCACCAGTGACGGGGACAGCTACGAGCAGTACTTC. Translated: CATSDGDSYEQYF.

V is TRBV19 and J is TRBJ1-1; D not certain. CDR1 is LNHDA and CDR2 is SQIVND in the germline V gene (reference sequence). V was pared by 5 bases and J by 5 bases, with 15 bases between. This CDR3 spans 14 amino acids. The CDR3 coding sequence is TGTGCCAGTAGTCGGTCAGGCCTCCAGACTGAAGCTTTCTTT. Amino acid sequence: CASSRSGLQTEAFF.

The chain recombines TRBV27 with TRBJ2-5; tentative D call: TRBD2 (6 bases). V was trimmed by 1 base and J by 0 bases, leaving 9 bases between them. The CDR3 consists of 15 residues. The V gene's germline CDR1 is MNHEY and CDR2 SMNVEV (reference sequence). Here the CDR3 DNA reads TGTGCCAGCAGTTTATGGACTAAGTACCAAGAGACCCAGTACTTC. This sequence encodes CASSLWTKYQETQYF.

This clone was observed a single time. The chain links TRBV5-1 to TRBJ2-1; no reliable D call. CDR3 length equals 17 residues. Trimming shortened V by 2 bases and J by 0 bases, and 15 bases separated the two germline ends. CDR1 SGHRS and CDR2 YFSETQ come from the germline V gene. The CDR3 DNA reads TGCGCCAGCAGCTTCGGTTCTTTCACGAGCTCCTACAATGAGCAGTTCTTC. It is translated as CASSFGSFTSSYNEQFF.

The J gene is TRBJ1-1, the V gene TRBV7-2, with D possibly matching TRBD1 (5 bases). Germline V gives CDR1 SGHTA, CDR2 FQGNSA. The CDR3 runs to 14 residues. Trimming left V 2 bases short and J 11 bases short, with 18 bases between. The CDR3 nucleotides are TGTGCCAGCAGCTTAAATGCGGGGGAACTAGCGGCTTTCTTT. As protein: CASSLNAGELAAFF. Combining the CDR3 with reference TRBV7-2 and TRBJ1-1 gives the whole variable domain GAGVSQSPSNKVTEKGKDVELRCDPISGHTALYWYRQSLGQGLEFLIYFQGNSAPDKSGLPSDRFSAERTGGSVSTLTIQRTQQEDSAVYLCASSLNAGELAAFFGQGTRLTVV.

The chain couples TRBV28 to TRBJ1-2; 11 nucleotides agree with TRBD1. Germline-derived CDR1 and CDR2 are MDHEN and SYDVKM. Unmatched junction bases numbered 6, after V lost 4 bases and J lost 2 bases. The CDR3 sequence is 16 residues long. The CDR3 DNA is TGTGCCAGCAGTTCTATCCGGACAGGGGGCAACTATGGCTACACCTTC. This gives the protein CASSSIRTGGNYGYTF.